These T cell receptor beta chains were read from a single sample in a study of blood T cell repertoires in COVID-19. The table came from immunoSEQ multiplex PCR; TCRdb's copy has only in-frame clones and leaves some out. This table has approximately 180,000 clones, more than 70% appearing once. Sequencing was done on a sample of peripheral blood. The receptors come from a human donor in a cohort sampled during active COVID-19. Each CDR3 is given with its conserved first and last residue. A D gene is named only where the DNA matches it firmly.

CDR3 DNA: TGCGCCAGCAGCGCGGGACAGGGCTTTGAGCAGTTCTTC; CDR3 protein: CASSAGQGFEQFF; D gene: TRBD1; V gene: TRBV5-1; J gene: TRBJ2-1
CDR3 DNA: TGTGCCAGCAGTTCCCCTACTAGCGGGAGCTGGGTCACCTACGAGCAGTACTTC; CDR3 protein: CASSSPTSGSWVTYEQYF; D gene: TRBD2; V gene: TRBV28; J gene: TRBJ2-7
CDR3 DNA: TGTGCCAGCAGCTTAGGACTAGCGGGGGGGCATGGCGAGGAGCTGTTTTTT; CDR3 protein: CASSLGLAGGHGEELFF; D gene: TRBD2; V gene: TRBV7-2; J gene: TRBJ2-2
CDR3 DNA: TGTGCCAGTAGTGGACTCCCCAATGAGCAGTTCTTC; CDR3 protein: CASSGLPNEQFF; D gene: -; V gene: TRBV19; J gene: TRBJ2-1
CDR3 DNA: TGCGCCAGCAGTCAGCTACAGGGTTGGGGCGATCAGCCCCAGCATTTT; CDR3 protein: CASSQLQGWGDQPQHF; D gene: -; V gene: TRBV23-1; J gene: TRBJ1-5
CDR3 DNA: TGTGCCAGCAGTTCGATACTAGCGACCACAGATACGCAGTATTTT; CDR3 protein: CASSSILATTDTQYF; D gene: TRBD2; V gene: TRBV7-9; J gene: TRBJ2-3
CDR3 DNA: TGTGCCAGCAGCACCTCGGTTAATACGCAGTATTTT; CDR3 protein: CASSTSVNTQYF; D gene: -; V gene: TRBV11-2; J gene: TRBJ2-3
CDR3 DNA: TGCGCCAGCAGCCAGACCGGGGGATTTTCCTACAATGAGCAGTTCTTC; CDR3 protein: CASSQTGGFSYNEQFF; D gene: -; V gene: TRBV4-3; J gene: TRBJ2-1
CDR3 DNA: TGTGCCAGCAGTTTACGGGTGGGTGTACTTGAAGCTTTCTTT; CDR3 protein: CASSLRVGVLEAFF; D gene: -; V gene: TRBV27; J gene: TRBJ1-1
CDR3 DNA: TGTGCCAGCAGCGTAGAGGTAGCGGGAGGGCCGGATGAGCAGTTCTTC; CDR3 protein: CASSVEVAGGPDEQFF; D gene: TRBD2; V gene: TRBV9; J gene: TRBJ2-1
CDR3 DNA: TGCAGTGCTAGTCCCGGGACAGTCTACGAGCAGTACTTC; CDR3 protein: CSASPGTVYEQYF; D gene: TRBD1; V gene: TRBV20-1; J gene: TRBJ2-7
CDR3 DNA: TGTGCCAGCAGCGCGACAGGTTACGAGCAGTACTTC; CDR3 protein: CASSATGYEQYF; D gene: -; V gene: TRBV5-6; J gene: TRBJ2-7
CDR3 DNA: TGTGCCAGCAGTGGGCAGGGAATCCAAGCGAATAATTCACCCCTCCACTTT; CDR3 protein: CASSGQGIQANNSPLHF; D gene: -; V gene: TRBV7-2; J gene: TRBJ1-6